The source of this T cell receptor beta chain is a study of T cells in Graves' hyperthyroidism and ophthalmopathy. Overall study findings and caveats: Most clonotypes that expanded in the thyroid above 0.001 also showed up in blood. The model anticipated ophthalmopathy a median approximately 6.7 months pre-onset.

Amplified TCR beta CDR3 regions derived from RNA transcripts. A first-round RT-PCR of the TCR CDR3 used the HTBI primer set. Each CDR3 protein gets one entry after TCRdb re-called the multiplex PCR reads with MiXCR. Seen here are over 45,000 distinct CDR3 sequences, 48% observed once, and the top ten hold just over 9%. With respect to this clonotype: Its antigen is currently unknown.

V gave up 6 bases and J gave up 6 bases; unmatched junction bases: 5. Germline CDR1 WSHSY, CDR2 SAAADI. The CDR3 runs to 13 residues. A Clinical Activity Score of at least 3, a NOSPECS grade of at least 4 and a duration under 3 months were recorded in the ophthalmopathy patients. Over 9 ml of fresh peripheral blood supplied the PBMCs. Sequenced material: blood. The TCR was taken from a woman in her forties or fifties with Graves' ophthalmopathy. The chain recombines TRBV10-2 with TRBJ2-7; 10 bases agree with TRBD1. CDR3 protein: CASSPGTGAEQYF. The DNA of the CDR3 is TGCGCCAGCAGCCCCGGGACAGGGGCCGAGCAGTACTTC.